This TCR beta chain appears in the sequencing data of a study of PD-1 blockade in classical Hodgkin lymphoma. General observations from the study: Complete responders had baseline diversity similar to newly diagnosed patients. Relapsed/refractory patients reportedly had the lowest baseline TCR diversity, below newly diagnosed patients, who were below healthy donors. A significant rise in TCR diversity by C4D1 was seen for CD4+ but not CD8+ cells.

A remark on this clone: What it binds is unknown.

Some clones are missing from TCRdb's copy, which holds only in-frame ones; the method was immunoSEQ multiplex PCR. The sample shows more than 9,500 clones, almost 85% of them seen only once. V was trimmed by 0 bases and J by 7 bases, leaving 12 bases between them. Germline CDR1 MNHEY, CDR2 SVGAGI. The CDR3 contains 15 residues. Following autologous stem cell transplantation, relapse occurred in every patient, and exposure to brentuximab vedotin varied. CD8+ T cell isolation from thawed PBMCs was performed by magnetic negative selection. Responses achieved at best were complete response, partial response or progressive disease.

The sample was CD8+ T cells from blood, taken at baseline. This chain joins TRBV6-5 and TRBJ1-4; perhaps TRBD1 as D (5 bases). This receptor was identified in a human donor with classical Hodgkin lymphoma. The CDR3 coding sequence is TGTGCCAGCAGTTACTCCCCAGCGAGGGGTGAAAAACTGTTTTTT. As protein: CASSYSPARGEKLFF.